This T cell receptor (beta chain) was obtained from a study of PD-1 and CTLA-4 blockade in melanoma. Clones were sequenced by immunoSEQ multiplex PCR, and TCRdb holds only the in-frame ones, with some missing. The repertoire includes under 40,000 clones, around 90% of them detected once, and 5% to 7.5% sits in the top ten. The CDR3 sequence is 17 residues long. V was trimmed by 0 bases and J by 3 bases, leaving 17 bases between them. Per the germline V gene, CDR1 is LNHNV and CDR2 is YYDKDF (reference sequence). The clonotype was recovered from a human donor with melanoma. Sequenced material: CD8+ T cells from peripheral blood, taken from a patient given anti-PD-1 treatment. The chain recombines TRBV15 with TRBJ1-2, with unresolved D. The CDR3 DNA reads as TGTGCCACCAGCAGAGATCGGTCCCTTCGAACGGACTATGGCTACACCTTC. Protein sequence: CATSRDRSLRTDYGYTF.